This T cell receptor beta chain was captured by sequencing in a study of blood T cells in healthy people across ages. General observations from the study: Strong correlation linked observed beta diversity and percent naive T cells. Observed TCR beta diversity per million T cells went down as age went up. This fall followed a roughly linear course with age. Versus aged donors, long-lived donors had higher diversity and more naive CD4+ cells.

In regard to this clonotype: No antigen is known for it.

Each sample used at least 6.5 million PBMCs. Primed by a sample-barcoded 5' primer and a J-beta primer mix, a second PCR proceeded for about 7 to 12 cycles. From the 5' RACE reads, TCRdb called clonotypes with MiXCR, one entry per CDR3 protein. The sample holds 1.5 million to 2 million distinct CDR3 sequences; roughly 30% are singletons and the top ten take roughly 8%. Trimming cost V 0 bases and J 1 base, with 13 bases left between them. The CDR3 is made up of 16 amino acids. Germline CDR1 SGHRS, CDR2 YFSETQ. This receptor was taken from a woman under 40 in good health. Sequenced sample: blood. The V and J genes are TRBV5-1 and TRBJ1-1, with a possible D match to TRBD1 (6 bases). The CDR3 nucleotides are TGCGCCAGCAGCTTGGTCGGGGGGCGAGGGAACACTGAAGCTTTCTTT. This codes for CASSLVGGRGNTEAFF.